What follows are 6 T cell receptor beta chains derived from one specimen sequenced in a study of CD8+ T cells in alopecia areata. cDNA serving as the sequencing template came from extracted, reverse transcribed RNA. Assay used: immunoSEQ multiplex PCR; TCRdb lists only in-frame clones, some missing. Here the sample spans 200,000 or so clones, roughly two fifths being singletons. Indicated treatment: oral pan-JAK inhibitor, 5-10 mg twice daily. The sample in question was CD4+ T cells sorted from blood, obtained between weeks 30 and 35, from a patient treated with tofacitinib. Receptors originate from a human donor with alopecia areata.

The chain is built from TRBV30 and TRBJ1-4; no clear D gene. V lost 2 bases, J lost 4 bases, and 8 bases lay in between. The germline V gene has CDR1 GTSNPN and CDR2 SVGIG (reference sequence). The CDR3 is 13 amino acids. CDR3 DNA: TGTGCCTGGAGTAGTCAGTTTAATGAAAAACTGTTTTTT. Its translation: CAWSSQFNEKLFF.

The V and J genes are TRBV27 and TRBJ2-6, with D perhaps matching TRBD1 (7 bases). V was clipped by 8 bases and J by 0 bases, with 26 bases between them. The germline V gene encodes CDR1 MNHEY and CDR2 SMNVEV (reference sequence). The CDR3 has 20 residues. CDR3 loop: CASSLTEGALKSSGANVLTF. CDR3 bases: TGTGCCAGCTCCCTCACGGAGGGGGCGCTCAAAAGCTCTGGGGCCAACGTCCTGACTTTC.

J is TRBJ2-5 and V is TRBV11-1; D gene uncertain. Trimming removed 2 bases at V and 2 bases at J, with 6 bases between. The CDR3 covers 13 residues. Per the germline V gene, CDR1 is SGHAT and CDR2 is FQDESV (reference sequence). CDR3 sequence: CASSLIGQETQYF. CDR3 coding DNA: TGTGCCAGCAGCTTAATTGGTCAAGAGACCCAGTACTTC.

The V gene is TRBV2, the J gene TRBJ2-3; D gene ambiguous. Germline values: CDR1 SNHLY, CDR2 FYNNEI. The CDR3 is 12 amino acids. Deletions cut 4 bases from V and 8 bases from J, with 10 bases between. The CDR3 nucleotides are TGTGCCAGCAGTGTACTAACGACTACGCAGTATTTT. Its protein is CASSVLTTTQYF. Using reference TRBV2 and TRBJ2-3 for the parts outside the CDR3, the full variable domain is EPEVTQTPSHQVTQMGQEVILRCVPISNHLYFYWYRQILGQKVEFLVSFYNNEISEKSEIFDDQFSVERPDGSNFTLKIRSTKLEDSAMYFCASSVLTTTQYFGPGTRLTVL.

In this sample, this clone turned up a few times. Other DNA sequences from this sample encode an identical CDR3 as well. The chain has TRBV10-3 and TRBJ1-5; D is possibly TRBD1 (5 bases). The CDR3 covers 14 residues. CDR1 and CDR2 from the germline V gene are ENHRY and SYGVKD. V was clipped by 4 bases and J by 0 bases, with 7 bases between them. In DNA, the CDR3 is TGTGCCATCAGTGTAGGGGATAGCAATCAGCCCCAGCATTTT. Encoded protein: CAISVGDSNQPQHF.

Here the CDR3 DNA reads TGTGCCAGCAGCTTCGGGACAGGGTTGAACACTGAAGCTTTCTTT. This translates into CASSFGTGLNTEAFF. This rearrangement joins TRBV7-2 to TRBJ1-1; 9 nucleotides align to TRBD1. CDR1 SGHTA and CDR2 FQGNSA come from the germline V gene. The CDR3 runs 15 residues. V lost 3 bases, J lost 0 bases, and 2 bases stayed unmatched. The full variable domain, in which reference TRBV7-2 and TRBJ1-1 provide the parts outside the CDR3, is GAGVSQSPSNKVTEKGKDVELRCDPISGHTALYWYRQSLGQGLEFLIYFQGNSAPDKSGLPSDRFSAERTGGSVSTLTIQRTQQEDSAVYLCASSFGTGLNTEAFFGQGTRLTVV.